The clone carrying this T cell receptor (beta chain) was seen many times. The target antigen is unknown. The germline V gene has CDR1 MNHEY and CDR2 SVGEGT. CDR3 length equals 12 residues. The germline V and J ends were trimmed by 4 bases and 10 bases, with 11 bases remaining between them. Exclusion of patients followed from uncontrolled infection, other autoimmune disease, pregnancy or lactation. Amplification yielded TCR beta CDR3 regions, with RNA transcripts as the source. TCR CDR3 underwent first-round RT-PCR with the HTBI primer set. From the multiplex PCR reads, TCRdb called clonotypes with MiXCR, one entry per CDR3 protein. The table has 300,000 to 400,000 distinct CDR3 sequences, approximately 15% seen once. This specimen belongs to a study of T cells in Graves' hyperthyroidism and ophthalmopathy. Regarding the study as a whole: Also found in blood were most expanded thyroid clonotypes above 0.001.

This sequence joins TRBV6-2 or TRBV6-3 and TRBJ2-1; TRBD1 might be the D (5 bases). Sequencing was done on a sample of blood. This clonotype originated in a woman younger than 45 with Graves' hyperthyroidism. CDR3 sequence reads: CASSSLGPEQFF. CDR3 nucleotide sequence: TGTGCCAGCAGTTCTCTGGGGCCCGAGCAGTTCTTC.